The rows below give T cell receptor beta chains drawn from one sample of a study of T cell repertoires in cytomegalovirus infection. TCRdb used MiXCR to reprocess the reads, holding one entry per CDR3 protein. This sample carries around 740,000 distinct CDR3 sequences, less than 40% of them seen once, and the ten largest clones take under 3%. Sequenced input: PBMCs. Receptor source: a human donor in good health (CMV status not recorded). Some clones in this sample may be carry-over from other donors' samples. CDR3s include the opening cysteine and the closing phenylalanine or tryptophan. The D gene is left open where the match is weak. Rows give clone size only sometimes, using once, few, many, or a class for an expanded clone.

size: NA; V: TRBV7-6; D: TRBD2; J: TRBJ2-1; CDR3: CASSLRDRLAGQGEQFF; DNA: TGTGCCAGCAGCTTACGGGACCGACTAGCGGGACAAGGAGAGCAGTTCTTC
size: NA; V: TRBV24-1; D: NA; J: TRBJ2-5; CDR3: CATSLSGLGEETQYF; DNA: TGTGCCACCAGTCTCTCGGGACTGGGCGAGGAGACCCAGTACTTC
size: NA; V: TRBV10-3; D: TRBD1; J: TRBJ1-2; CDR3: CAISVDDRDGYTF; DNA: TGTGCCATCAGTGTTGACGACAGGGATGGCTACACCTTC
size: NA; V: TRBV5-4; D: TRBD1; J: TRBJ1-6; CDR3: CASSPPDRGINSPLHF; DNA: TGTGCCAGCAGCCCCCCGGACAGGGGCATTAATTCACCCCTCCACTTT
size: few; V: TRBV19; D: TRBD1; J: TRBJ1-5; CDR3: CASSISWGQGERQPQHF; DNA: TGTGCCAGTAGTATAAGCTGGGGGCAGGGGGAACGACAGCCCCAGCATTTT
size: NA; V: TRBV10-3; D: NA; J: TRBJ2-3; CDR3: CATTDREDTDTQYF; DNA: TGTGCCACCACGGATCGAGAGGACACAGATACGCAGTATTTT
size: few; V: TRBV15; D: NA; J: TRBJ2-2; CDR3: CATSQGLNTGELFF; DNA: TGTGCCACCAGTCAGGGGTTGAACACCGGGGAGCTGTTTTTT
size: NA; V: TRBV6-1; D: TRBD2; J: TRBJ2-5; CDR3: CASGPGLAGQETQYF; DNA: TGTGCCAGCGGTCCAGGGCTAGCGGGCCAAGAGACCCAGTACTTC
size: few; V: TRBV7-9; D: TRBD2; J: TRBJ2-1; CDR3: CASSLRASGAREQFF; DNA: TGTGCCAGCAGCTTACGTGCTAGCGGAGCACGGGAGCAGTTCTTC
size: NA; V: TRBV5-6; D: NA; J: TRBJ1-5; CDR3: CASSFRRGYGQPQHF; DNA: TGTGCCAGCAGCTTCCGGAGGGGTTACGGTCAGCCCCAGCATTTT
size: NA; V: TRBV12-3/TRBV12-4; D: TRBD1; J: TRBJ1-5; CDR3: CASSLARAGGQPQHF; DNA: TGTGCCAGCAGTTTAGCGCGGGCAGGGGGTCAGCCCCAGCATTTT
size: NA; V: TRBV19; D: NA; J: TRBJ2-7; CDR3: CATPCLPETRLSRGYEQYF; DNA: TGTGCCACCCCTTGCCTCCCGGAGACAAGACTCTCTCGAGGGTACGAGCAGTACTTC
size: once; V: TRBV2; D: NA; J: TRBJ2-5; CDR3: CAGFTSRGQETQYF; DNA: TGTGCCGGCTTTACTAGCAGAGGCCAAGAGACCCAGTACTTC
size: NA; V: TRBV6-5; D: TRBD1; J: TRBJ1-2; CDR3: CASRKSGQGVINYGYTF; DNA: TGTGCCAGCAGAAAAAGTGGGCAGGGGGTGATAAACTATGGCTACACCTTC
size: many; V: TRBV7-2; D: NA; J: TRBJ2-2; CDR3: CASSSRVSGELFF; DNA: TGTGCCAGCAGCAGCAGGGTCTCCGGGGAGCTGTTTTTT
size: NA; V: TRBV23-1; D: NA; J: TRBJ2-3; CDR3: CASSQTPRQDTQYF; DNA: TGCGCCAGCAGTCAGACTCCACGGCAAGATACGCAGTATTTT
size: NA; V: TRBV28; D: TRBD1; J: TRBJ1-5; CDR3: CASSRSGGSNQPQHF; DNA: TGTGCCAGCAGTCGGTCAGGGGGTAGCAATCAGCCCCAGCATTTT
size: NA; V: TRBV5-6; D: NA; J: TRBJ2-7; CDR3: CASRGQGWGEQYF; DNA: TGTGCCAGCAGAGGTCAGGGATGGGGCGAGCAGTACTTC
size: few; V: TRBV7-8; D: NA; J: TRBJ2-1; CDR3: CASSLERWQGGNEQFF; DNA: TGTGCCAGCAGCTTAGAGCGCTGGCAGGGAGGAAATGAGCAGTTCTTC
size: few; V: TRBV6-1; D: TRBD2; J: TRBJ2-1; CDR3: CASSGRTSGNYNEQFF; DNA: TGTGCCAGCAGTGGACGGACTAGCGGGAACTACAATGAGCAGTTCTTC
size: few; V: TRBV6-1; D: TRBD2; J: TRBJ2-1; CDR3: CASSVGLALSYNEQFF; DNA: TGTGCCAGCAGTGTGGGACTAGCGCTCTCCTACAATGAGCAGTTCTTC
size: few; V: TRBV5-4; D: NA; J: TRBJ2-3; CDR3: CASSLKAGPQWGTDTQYF; DNA: TGTGCCAGCAGCCTAAAGGCGGGACCGCAGTGGGGCACAGATACGCAGTATTTT
size: NA; V: TRBV5-3; D: TRBD2; J: TRBJ2-3; CDR3: CARSFWTSGRRDREDTQYF; DNA: TGTGCCAGAAGCTTCTGGACTAGCGGGAGACGCGATCGGGAAGATACGCAGTATTTT
size: few; V: TRBV12-3/TRBV12-4; D: NA; J: TRBJ2-5; CDR3: CASSQVTGGETQYF; DNA: TGTGCCAGCAGCCAGGTGACCGGGGGAGAGACCCAGTACTTC
size: NA; V: TRBV7-2; D: NA; J: TRBJ1-5; CDR3: CASTLDSGWNQPQHF; DNA: TGTGCCAGCACCCTCGACAGTGGTTGGAATCAGCCCCAGCATTTT
size: once; V: TRBV20-1; D: TRBD1; J: TRBJ1-3; CDR3: CSARAGTAGNTIYF; DNA: TGCAGTGCTAGAGCCGGGACAGCTGGAAACACCATATATTTT
size: NA; V: TRBV6-9; D: TRBD1; J: TRBJ1-5; CDR3: CASREDRGLVSNQPQHF; DNA: TGTGCCAGCAGGGAGGACAGGGGCCTAGTTAGCAATCAGCCCCAGCATTTT
size: few; V: TRBV28; D: NA; J: TRBJ2-5; CDR3: CASRTGTPTKTQYF; DNA: TGTGCCAGCAGAACCGGGACCCCGACAAAGACCCAGTACTTC
size: NA; V: TRBV28; D: TRBD2; J: TRBJ2-1; CDR3: CASRGLAGVGSYNEQFF; DNA: TGTGCCAGCAGGGGACTAGCGGGAGTCGGCTCCTACAATGAGCAGTTCTTC
size: NA; V: TRBV20-1; D: NA; J: TRBJ1-1; CDR3: CSATPDYTEAFF; DNA: TGCAGTGCCACGCCGGACTACACTGAAGCTTTCTTT
size: NA; V: TRBV12-3/TRBV12-4; D: NA; J: TRBJ1-2; CDR3: CASSLVEGGYTF; DNA: TGTGCCAGCAGTCTCGTTGAGGGGGGCTACACCTTC
size: few; V: TRBV28; D: NA; J: TRBJ1-2; CDR3: CASSLLPANYGYTF; DNA: TGTGCCAGCAGTTTATTGCCGGCTAACTATGGCTACACCTTC
size: NA; V: TRBV6-1; D: NA; J: TRBJ2-3; CDR3: CASSAGTITDTQYF; DNA: TGTGCCAGCAGTGCGGGGACCATCACAGATACGCAGTATTTT
size: NA; V: TRBV29-1; D: TRBD1; J: TRBJ2-1; CDR3: CSVEVGRGQRSKSSYNEQFF; DNA: TGCAGCGTTGAAGTAGGACGGGGACAGCGAAGCAAAAGCTCCTACAATGAGCAGTTCTTC
size: NA; V: TRBV4-3; D: TRBD2; J: TRBJ2-2; CDR3: CASSVRGDGNTGELFF; DNA: TGCGCCAGCAGCGTCCGGGGGGACGGAAACACCGGGGAGCTGTTTTTT
size: NA; V: TRBV7-6; D: NA; J: TRBJ1-1; CDR3: CASSLVPRTVNTEAFF; DNA: TGTGCCAGCAGCTTAGTCCCCCGGACAGTGAACACTGAAGCTTTCTTT
size: NA; V: TRBV7-9; D: NA; J: TRBJ1-5; CDR3: CASSFNDNQPQHF; DNA: TGTGCCAGCAGCTTCAACGACAATCAGCCCCAGCATTTT
size: NA; V: TRBV7-8; D: NA; J: TRBJ2-4; CDR3: CASSLGGPGLRVAKNIQYF; DNA: TGTGCCAGCAGCTTAGGGGGACCGGGACTGCGCGTAGCCAAAAACATTCAGTACTTC
size: NA; V: TRBV6-5; D: NA; J: TRBJ1-1; CDR3: CASSYSGPFRTGTGPEAFF; DNA: TGTGCCAGCAGTTACTCGGGACCTTTTAGAACGGGTACAGGCCCTGAAGCTTTCTTT
size: many; V: TRBV7-3; D: NA; J: TRBJ1-1; CDR3: CASSLWRNTEAFF; DNA: TGTGCCAGCAGCTTATGGAGGAACACTGAAGCTTTCTTT
size: NA; V: TRBV7-2; D: NA; J: TRBJ1-1; CDR3: CASSLPPRMNTEAFF; DNA: TGTGCCAGCAGCTTACCGCCACGGATGAACACTGAAGCTTTCTTT
size: once; V: TRBV15; D: TRBD2; J: TRBJ2-7; CDR3: CATSPTGLAGEYEQYF; DNA: TGTGCCACCAGCCCCACGGGCCTAGCGGGAGAATACGAGCAGTACTTC
size: NA; V: TRBV20-1; D: TRBD1; J: TRBJ2-7; CDR3: CSVPHRDSIEQYF; DNA: TGCAGTGTTCCGCACCGGGACAGCATCGAGCAGTACTTC
size: NA; V: TRBV7-5; D: NA; J: TRBJ2-7; CDR3: CISVPEASGSYEQYF; DNA: NA
size: NA; V: TRBV29-1; D: TRBD1; J: TRBJ2-1; CDR3: CSVRRTGGGEQFF; DNA: TGCAGCGTCCGGAGGACAGGTGGTGGTGAGCAGTTCTTC
size: few; V: TRBV28; D: NA; J: TRBJ1-4; CDR3: CASSLHGGAQEKLFF; DNA: TGTGCCAGCAGTTTACATGGTGGGGCTCAGGAAAAACTGTTTTTT
size: NA; V: TRBV24-1; D: NA; J: TRBJ2-3; CDR3: CATSDYARRGLTDTQYF; DNA: TGTGCCACCAGTGATTATGCCCGCCGGGGACTCACAGATACGCAGTATTTT
size: NA; V: TRBV27; D: NA; J: TRBJ2-7; CDR3: CASRALDLRPYEQYF; DNA: TGTGCCAGCAGGGCACTGGATCTCAGGCCCTACGAGCAGTACTTC
size: NA; V: TRBV12-3/TRBV12-4; D: TRBD1; J: TRBJ2-7; CDR3: CASSQDLDRGLEQYF; DNA: TGTGCCAGCTCCCAAGATTTGGACAGGGGGCTCGAGCAGTACTTC
size: NA; V: TRBV15; D: TRBD1; J: TRBJ2-1; CDR3: CATSGGQGAREQFF; DNA: TGTGCCACCAGCGGGGGACAGGGGGCGCGGGAGCAGTTCTTC
size: few; V: TRBV5-6; D: NA; J: TRBJ2-5; CDR3: CASSTRDTQETQYF; DNA: TGTGCCAGCAGCACCCGGGACACCCAAGAGACCCAGTACTTC
size: NA; V: TRBV5-1; D: NA; J: TRBJ1-6; CDR3: CASSYQEVGAGASPLHF; DNA: TGCGCCAGCAGCTACCAGGAAGTAGGAGCAGGGGCTTCACCCCTCCACTTT
size: many; V: TRBV7-8; D: TRBD1; J: TRBJ2-5; CDR3: CASSLIDRGETQYF; DNA: TGTGCCAGCAGCTTGATAGACAGGGGGGAGACCCAGTACTTC
size: few; V: TRBV11-2; D: TRBD1; J: TRBJ1-2; CDR3: CASSLAGTGRYGYTF; DNA: TGTGCCAGCAGCTTAGCCGGGACAGGGCGTTATGGCTACACCTTC
size: NA; V: TRBV2; D: NA; J: TRBJ2-1; CDR3: CASRGTRRVNEQFF; DNA: TGTGCCAGCAGAGGGACTCGAAGAGTCAATGAGCAGTTCTTC